This TCR beta chain was captured by sequencing in a study of blood T cell repertoires in COVID-19. About the research overall: T cells, B-cell-depleted T cells, or PBMCs provided the cDNA or gDNA that served as material.

The CDR3 has 16 amino acids. Trimming pared 0 bases from V and 8 bases from J, leaving 17 bases between. The germline CDR1 and CDR2 sequences are SGHTA and FQGNSA. Original methodology: Amplification from reference gene primers served as the basis for estimated nucleated cell counts. Repertoires were generated with immunoSEQ multiplex PCR, while TCRdb's copy carries only in-frame clones and drops some. V and J calls and clone size are given by that table; D and trimming were obtained from the DNA. The sample yields some 400,000 clones, 85% to 90% seen once. Symptom resolution, clearance, or two negative PCRs marked the recovered donors of Cohort 3.

Sequenced input: PBMCs or T cells enriched from blood (not recorded which). This sequence joins TRBV7-2 and TRBJ2-1, with D tentatively TRBD2 (5 bases). The receptor's source is a man aged 30 to 45 who had recovered from COVID-19. In DNA, the CDR3 is TGTGCCAGCAGCTTAGCTAGCGCCCCGGTTTTTGATGAGCAGTTCTTC. Translated: CASSLASAPVFDEQFF. The whole variable domain, remainder taken from reference TRBV7-2 and TRBJ2-1, is GAGVSQSPSNKVTEKGKDVELRCDPISGHTALYWYRQSLGQGLEFLIYFQGNSAPDKSGLPSDRFSAERTGGSVSTLTIQRTQQEDSAVYLCASSLASAPVFDEQFFGPGTRLTVL.